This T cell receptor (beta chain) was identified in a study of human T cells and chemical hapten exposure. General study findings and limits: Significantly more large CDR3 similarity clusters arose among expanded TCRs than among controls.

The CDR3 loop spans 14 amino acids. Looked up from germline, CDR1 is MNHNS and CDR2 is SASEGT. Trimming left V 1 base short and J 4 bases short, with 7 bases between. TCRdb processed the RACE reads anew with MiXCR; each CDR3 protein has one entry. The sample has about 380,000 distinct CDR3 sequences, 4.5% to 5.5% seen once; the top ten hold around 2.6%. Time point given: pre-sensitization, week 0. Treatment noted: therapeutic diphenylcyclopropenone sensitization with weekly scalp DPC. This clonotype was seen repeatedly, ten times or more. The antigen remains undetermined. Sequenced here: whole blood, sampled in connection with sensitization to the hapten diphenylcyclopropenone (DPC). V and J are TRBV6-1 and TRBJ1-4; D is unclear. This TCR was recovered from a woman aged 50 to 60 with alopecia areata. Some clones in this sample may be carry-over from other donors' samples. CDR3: CASSEGVLNEKLFF. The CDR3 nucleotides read TGTGCCAGCAGTGAAGGGGTACTTAATGAAAAACTGTTTTTT.